Each of the 7 T cell receptor beta chains below was sequenced from the same sample in a study of T cell clones after liver transplantation. The repertoire was sequenced with immunoSEQ multiplex PCR; TCRdb's copy has only in-frame clones and lacks some. Here the sample spans some 80,000 clones, around 84% being singletons. This specimen was CD4+ T cells from blood, taken around 50 months after liver transplant. These receptor sequences come from a human patient who received a liver transplant. Some of these T cells may belong to the graft donor.

Only one count was recorded for this clone. The rearrangement uses TRBV30 and TRBJ2-7; D might be TRBD1 (7 bases). Germline V gene lookup returns CDR1 GTSNPN and CDR2 SVGIG (reference sequence). This CDR3 has 14 amino acids. Trimming removed 0 bases at V and 5 bases at J, with 14 bases between. Written as DNA, the CDR3 is TGTGCCTGGAGTGTACCCAGGGGGGCAGACGAGCAGTACTTC. Translating it yields CAWSVPRGADEQYF.

This clone showed up just once. This rearrangement joins TRBV29-1 to TRBJ1-2; possible D gene TRBD1, 5 bases. The CDR3 runs 13 residues. Germline CDR1 and CDR2: SQVTM and ANQGSEA. Trimming cost V 7 bases and J 0 bases, with 12 bases left between them. CDR3 sequence: CSAPTDTNYGYTF. The CDR3 DNA is TGCAGCGCCCCGACGGACACTAACTATGGCTACACCTTC.

This clone came up once. This sequence joins TRBV7-9 and TRBJ1-2, with D possibly TRBD1 on 5 matching bases. Trimming shortened V by 2 bases and J by 6 bases, and 16 bases separated the two germline ends. The CDR3 is 15 amino acids. Germline V gene lookup returns CDR1 SEHNR and CDR2 FQNEAQ (reference sequence). The CDR3 sequence is CASSLQARGVDGYTF. DNA of the CDR3: TGTGCCAGCAGCTTACAGGCCAGAGGGGTCGATGGCTACACCTTC.

This chain connects TRBV4-2 to TRBJ2-7; TRBD2 matches at 7 bases. This CDR3 has 16 amino acids. Losses at the gene ends were 0 bases for V and 2 bases for J; bases not matched to a gene: 7. CDR1 is LGHNA and CDR2 is YNFKEQ in the germline V gene. Here the CDR3 DNA reads TGTGCCAGCAGCCAAGATCCTCGCGGGAGAGCCTACGAGCAGTACTTC. Its protein is CASSQDPRGRAYEQYF.

V usage is TRBV5-6 and J usage is TRBJ2-3; D is unclear. Deletions cut 3 bases from V and 3 bases from J, with 5 bases between. This CDR3 contains 12 residues. The germline V gene encodes CDR1 SGHDT and CDR2 YYEEEE. CDR3 loop: CASSYLTDTQYF. CDR3 in DNA: TGTGCCAGCAGCTATCTTACAGATACGCAGTATTTT.

V is TRBV20-1 and J is TRBJ2-7, with D unclear. V lost 8 bases to trimming and J lost 3 bases, with 11 bases between them. Germline-derived CDR1 and CDR2 are DFQATT and SNEGSKA (reference sequence). The CDR3 has 11 amino acids. CDR3 protein: CSLRLGYEQYF. CDR3 DNA sequence: TGCAGTCTAAGACTTGGCTACGAGCAGTACTTC.

In regard to this clone: The same CDR3 also results from other DNA sequences found in this sample. The chain couples TRBV9 to TRBJ1-1; no definite D call. This CDR3 is built from 13 residues. Germline V lookup: CDR1 SGDLS, CDR2 YYNGEE. The V and J ends lost 2 bases and 1 base respectively, with 6 bases between them. The CDR3 sequence: CASSVGPNTEAFF. For the CDR3, the DNA is TGTGCCAGCAGCGTCGGGCCGAACACTGAAGCTTTCTTT.